This entry lists 27 T cell receptor beta chains sequenced from one sample in a study of CD8 T cells in Susac syndrome. Random-hexamer reverse transcription was applied to about 0.5 to 1 ug RNA. TCRdb analysed the immunoSEQ multiplex PCR reads with MiXCR anew, one entry per CDR3 protein. The table lists 92,000 or so distinct CDR3 sequences, roughly 96% of them singletons. Sequencing input: CD8+ T cells from PBMCs. The source of these receptors is a human donor with Susac syndrome.

This rearrangement joins TRBV7-2 to TRBJ1-1; D gene ambiguous. The CDR3 contains 13 residues. Trimming pared 3 bases from V and 4 bases from J, leaving 9 bases between. The germline V gene has CDR1 SGHTA and CDR2 FQGNSA. This chain's CDR3 is CASSFGATTEAFF. Written as DNA, the CDR3 is TGTGCCAGCAGCTTTGGAGCCACCACTGAAGCTTTCTTT.

This clonotype was recorded once. CDR3 nucleotides: TGTGCCAGCAGTCCCCCGGGGGGTGGCTATGGCTACACCTTC. Translated, it gives CASSPPGGGYGYTF. This chain uses TRBV25-1 with TRBJ1-2, with D possibly matching TRBD1 (5 bases). V lost 5 bases and J 4 bases, leaving 14 bases between the germline ends. Germline V gives CDR1 MGHDK, CDR2 SYGVNS. The CDR3 covers 14 residues.

V and J are TRBV6-5 and TRBJ2-7; 9 nucleotides align to TRBD1. CDR1 is MNHEY, CDR2 SVGAGI, per germline. This CDR3 has 15 amino acids. Germline trimming cut 4 bases from V and 2 bases from J; bases unmatched to any gene: 6. CDR3 coding DNA: TGTGCCAGCAGTTCCACACAGGGGGCCGCCTACGAGCAGTACTTC. It codes for CASSSTQGAAYEQYF.

The chain carries TRBV29-1 and TRBJ1-2; possible D gene TRBD1, 5 bases. Germline assignment: CDR1 SQVTM and CDR2 ANQGSEA. This CDR3 comprises 13 residues. Trimming stripped 4 bases from V and 7 bases from J, with 16 bases between. The chain's CDR3 is CSVVVRVEAGYTF. The CDR3 region has the DNA TGCAGCGTTGTGGTCAGGGTAGAGGCTGGCTACACCTTC.

This rearrangement joins TRBV6-2 or TRBV6-3 to TRBJ2-1, with 8 bases fitting TRBD1. Trimming removed 6 bases from V and 9 bases from J; junction bases left unmatched: 1. Germline V gives CDR1 MNHEY, CDR2 SVGEGT. The CDR3 has 11 residues. The CDR3 protein is CASSDRGEQFF. Written as DNA, the CDR3 is TGTGCCAGCAGCGACAGGGGTGAGCAGTTCTTC.

This clonotype has just one count. This chain connects TRBV3-1 to TRBJ1-6; D gene uncertain. Germline V lookup: CDR1 LGHDT, CDR2 YNNKEL (reference sequence). The V gene lost 1 base and the J gene lost 7 bases, with 8 bases spanning the gap. This CDR3 contains 14 residues. The CDR3 DNA reads as TGTGCCAGCAGCCAAGGGACGAGAAATTCACCCCTCCACTTT. Amino acid sequence: CASSQGTRNSPLHF.

V gene TRBV13 combines with J gene TRBJ2-5; D may correspond to TRBD1 or TRBD2 (6 bases each). V lost 5 bases and J 0 bases, leaving 10 bases between the germline ends. Looked up from germline, CDR1 is PRHDT and CDR2 is FYEKMQ (reference sequence). The CDR3 runs to 14 residues. The CDR3 loop is CASSEGGDQETQYF. As DNA, the CDR3 is TGTGCCAGCAGCGAGGGGGGAGACCAAGAGACCCAGTACTTC. Supplemented by reference TRBV13 and TRBJ2-5, the full variable domain reads AAGVIQSPRHLIKEKRETATLKCYPIPRHDTVYWYQQGPGQDPQFLISFYEKMQSDKGSIPDRFSAQQFSDYHSELNMSSLELGDSALYFCASSEGGDQETQYFGPGTRLLVL.

This sequence joins TRBV30 and TRBJ2-5; 10 bases align to TRBD2. Germline values: CDR1 GTSNPN, CDR2 SVGIG (reference sequence). After removal of 2 bases from V and 4 bases from J, the junction contained 4 bases not matched to a gene. The CDR3 runs to 14 residues. CDR3 protein: CAWSLAGGGETQYF. In nucleotides, the CDR3 is TGTGCCTGGAGTTTAGCGGGGGGTGGAGAGACCCAGTACTTC.

A single count supports this clonotype. The chain couples TRBV30 to TRBJ2-3; D uncertain. Germline CDR1 and CDR2: GTSNPN and SVGIG (reference sequence). Trimming removed 2 bases at V and 0 bases at J, with 9 bases between. The CDR3 has 14 residues. This chain's CDR3 is CAWSSWASTDTQYF. The CDR3 nucleotides read TGTGCCTGGAGTAGCTGGGCAAGCACAGATACGCAGTATTTT.

This clonotype was seen more than once but under ten times. The gene calls are TRBV29-1 and TRBJ1-2; 10 bases line up with TRBD1. The CDR3 has 13 residues. V dropped 6 bases and J dropped 7; count of bases not matched to a gene: 8. Germline values: CDR1 SQVTM, CDR2 ANQGSEA. CDR3 loop: CSVPRQGASGYTF. The CDR3 region has the DNA TGCAGCGTCCCCCGACAGGGGGCAAGTGGCTACACCTTC.

The chain is built from TRBV7-2 and TRBJ2-7; 11 bases agree with TRBD1. V was pared by 1 base and J by 3 bases, with 5 bases of the junction left unmatched. The germline V gene has CDR1 SGHTA and CDR2 FQGNSA. This CDR3 region has 16 residues. The CDR3 sequence: CASSLGGQGASYEQYF. CDR3 in DNA: TGTGCCAGCAGCTTAGGCGGACAGGGGGCTAGCTACGAGCAGTACTTC.

The chain links TRBV5-1 to TRBJ2-5, with D perhaps given as TRBD1 or TRBD2 (6 bases each). V dropped 4 bases and J dropped 4 bases, with 14 bases sitting between them. CDR1 and CDR2 (germline): SGHRS, YFSETQ. The CDR3 has 14 residues. This CDR3 is CASSLGASAETQYF. CDR3 in DNA: TGCGCCAGCAGCCTGGGGGCTAGCGCAGAGACCCAGTACTTC. Full variable domain (outside the CDR3, taken from reference TRBV5-1 and TRBJ2-5): KAGVTQTPRYLIKTRGQQVTLSCSPISGHRSVSWYQQTPGQGLQFLFEYFSETQRNKGNFPGRFSGRQFSNSRSEMNVSTLELGDSALYLCASSLGASAETQYFGPGTRLLVL.

The chain carries TRBV30 and TRBJ2-3, with 12 bases lining up with TRBD2. CDR1 is GTSNPN, CDR2 SVGIG, per germline (reference sequence). The trim removed 3 bases at V and 4 bases at J, leaving 8 bases unmatched. The CDR3 has 16 amino acids. The CDR3: CAWSINLAGGSDTQYF. The CDR3 nucleotides read TGTGCCTGGAGCATCAATCTAGCGGGGGGGTCAGATACGCAGTATTTT.

The chain joins TRBV30 to TRBJ2-2; D may be TRBD2 (5 bases). Germline CDR1 and CDR2: GTSNPN and SVGIG (reference sequence). The CDR3 length is 12 residues. The ends were cut back, 4 bases at V and 7 bases at J, with 10 bases in the middle. Here the CDR3 DNA reads TGTGCCTGGACTCGAGGGCTCGGGGAGCTGTTTTTT. Residues: CAWTRGLGELFF.

V and J are TRBV9 and TRBJ1-5, with a tentative D call TRBD1 (5 bases). Germline V lookup: CDR1 SGDLS, CDR2 YYNGEE. The ends were cut back, 0 bases at V and 5 bases at J, with 18 bases in the middle. The CDR3 totals 17 residues. DNA for the CDR3: TGTGCCAGCAGCGTAGGCCCCCAAATTCGGGGGGATCAGCCCCAGCATTTT. Amino acids: CASSVGPQIRGDQPQHF. Combining the CDR3 with reference TRBV9 and TRBJ1-5 gives the whole variable domain DSGVTQTPKHLITATGQRVTLRCSPRSGDLSVYWYQQSLDQGLQFLIQYYNGEERAKGNILERFSAQQFPDLHSELNLSSLELGDSALYFCASSVGPQIRGDQPQHFGDGTRLSIL.

Here the CDR3 reads CAGEISGTGNFNYGYTF. In nucleotides, the CDR3 is TGTGCCGGGGAGATCTCCGGGACAGGAAATTTTAACTATGGCTACACCTTC. The J gene is TRBJ1-2, the V gene TRBV30; 8 bases are a match to TRBD1. Germline V gene lookup returns CDR1 GTSNPN and CDR2 SVGIG (reference sequence). Trimming cost V 8 bases and J 1 base; bases outside gene matches: 18. The length of the CDR3 is 17 residues.

The J gene is TRBJ1-5, the V gene TRBV3-1; D is uncertain. V was trimmed by 1 base and J by 0 bases, leaving 13 bases between them. CDR3 size: 17 residues. Germline V gene data show CDR1 as LGHDT and CDR2 as YNNKEL (reference sequence). The CDR3 sequence is CASSQVGRLYSNQPQHF. DNA for the CDR3: TGTGCCAGCAGCCAAGTAGGCCGTCTCTATAGCAATCAGCCCCAGCATTTT.

The chain uses TRBV3-1 and TRBJ2-5, with 11 bases identical to TRBD2. Germline trimming cut 4 bases from V and 7 bases from J; bases unmatched to any gene: 17. The CDR3 consists of 18 residues. In germline, CDR1 is LGHDT, CDR2 YNNKEL (reference sequence). CDR3 protein: CASSPDHLAGGFRGTQYF. The CDR3 nucleotides read TGTGCCAGCAGCCCGGACCATCTAGCGGGGGGCTTCCGGGGGACCCAGTACTTC.

V gene TRBV9 combines with J gene TRBJ2-7; D ambiguous. CDR3 size: 14 residues. Germline V CDR1 and CDR2: SGDLS, YYNGEE. Trimming stripped 3 bases from V and 4 bases from J, with 14 bases between. The CDR3 DNA reads TGTGCCAGCAGCGAAAGGGCAGACACGTACGAGCAGTACTTC. Amino acid sequence: CASSERADTYEQYF.

The chain recombines TRBV2 with TRBJ2-7, with 8 bases lining up with TRBD1. Germline V gives CDR1 SNHLY, CDR2 FYNNEI. With 3 bases clipped from V and 5 bases from J, the junction kept 15 bases outside the gene matches. The CDR3 spans 17 residues. Here the CDR3 DNA reads TGTGCCAGCAGTGACCCCCCCGTCGACAGGGGTGGCGACGAGCAGTACTTC. This gives the protein CASSDPPVDRGGDEQYF.

The chain employs TRBV5-1 and TRBJ1-1, with no clear D. The CDR3 totals 11 residues. V lost 6 bases to trimming and J lost 9 bases, with 12 bases between them. Germline CDR1 reads SGHRS; CDR2 reads YFSETQ. Here the CDR3 DNA reads TGCGCCAGCAACCAAGGAACACAAGCTTTCTTT. Encoded protein: CASNQGTQAFF.

The chain employs TRBV27 and TRBJ2-7; TRBD2 matches at 12 bases. Germline assignment: CDR1 MNHEY and CDR2 SMNVEV (reference sequence). The CDR3 sequence is 15 residues long. V lost 5 bases and J lost 3; bases outside the gene matches: 5. DNA for the CDR3: TGTGCCAGCAGTCCGCTACTAGCGGGGGGCTACGAGCAGTACTTC. It yields the protein CASSPLLAGGYEQYF.

The V and J genes are TRBV6-5 and TRBJ2-7, with 7 bases identical to TRBD1. Germline CDR1 is MNHEY and CDR2 is SVGAGI. The CDR3 spans 15 residues. V lost 6 bases, J lost 2 bases, and 10 bases stayed unmatched. The CDR3 region is CASSPVGQIPYEQYF. The CDR3 DNA sequence: TGTGCCAGCAGCCCCGTGGGACAGATCCCCTACGAGCAGTACTTC.

The CDR3 is CASSPGPGTDTQYF. The DNA for the CDR3 is TGCGCCAGCTCCCCGGGCCCGGGCACAGATACGCAGTATTTT. The J gene is TRBJ2-3, the V gene TRBV10-2; no clear D gene. CDR3 size: 14 residues. V lost 8 bases, J lost 1 base, and 13 bases lay in between. In germline, CDR1 is WSHSY, CDR2 SAAADI.

The rearrangement uses TRBV9 and TRBJ1-1, with D uncertain. V lost 3 bases and J 8 bases, leaving 14 bases between the germline ends. CDR3 length: 13 amino acids. Per germline, CDR1 SGDLS and CDR2 YYNGEE. CDR3 DNA sequence: TGTGCCAGCAGCGCTATTGGACGGCCGGAAGCTTTCTTT. Translating gives CASSAIGRPEAFF.

V gene TRBV9 combines with J gene TRBJ1-3; tentatively, D is TRBD1 (5 bases). CDR1 SGDLS and CDR2 YYNGEE come from the germline V gene. The V and J ends lost 7 bases and 4 bases respectively, with 15 bases between them. The CDR3 covers 14 residues. The CDR3 is CASSELGDGNTIYF. In DNA, the CDR3 is TGTGCCAGCTCTGAGTTGGGGGACGGAAACACCATATATTTT.

The CDR3 DNA reads as TGTGCCAGCAGCCAAGATAACAGGGGTTACTCACCCCTCCACTTT. Translated: CASSQDNRGYSPLHF. The rearrangement uses TRBV3-1 and TRBJ1-6, with TRBD1 identical over 7 bases. V lost 0 bases to trimming and J lost 10 bases; unmatched junction nucleotides: 6. Per the germline V gene, CDR1 is LGHDT and CDR2 is YNNKEL (reference sequence). This CDR3 is built from 15 residues.